This T cell receptor beta chain was retrieved from a study of blood T cell repertoires in COVID-19. Study-level information: The study drew acute and convalescent COVID-19 samples from the United States, Italy and Spain. PBMCs, B-cell-depleted T cells, or T cells provided the cDNA or gDNA that made up the material.

The CDR3 has 11 residues. Trimming took off 3 bases at V and 14 bases at J, with 11 bases between the two ends. CDR1 is DFQATT, CDR2 SNEGSKA, per germline (reference sequence). Original handling: Estimates of nucleated cell counts were drawn from the amplification of reference gene primers. Sequenced by immunoSEQ multiplex PCR; TCRdb stores in-frame clones only, minus some. V and J calls and clone size are copied from that table; D and trimming were computed from the DNA. The data hold 95,000 to 150,000 clones, with about four fifths observed a single time. The sample holds one count of this clone. This sequence joins TRBV20-1 and TRBJ1-6; possibly TRBD1 for D (5 bases). The receptor was derived from a man aged 55 to 70 with active or convalescent COVID-19. Sequenced: peripheral blood. CDR3 in DNA: TGCAGTGCTAGGGGGGGGGAGGCCCTCCACTTT. This encodes CSARGGEALHF.